Included here is one TCR beta chain sequence, with context. The sample originates from a study of OX40 agonist ivuxolimab in advanced cancers. The wider study: Dose-escalation cases comprised hepatocellular carcinoma, melanoma, renal cell or head and neck cancer. Prior therapy, whether anti-PD-1, anti-PD-L1 or anti-CTLA-4, was allowed, and more than 35% had some.

The assay was immunoSEQ multiplex PCR, and TCRdb's table has in-frame clones only and misses some. The data show some 45,000 clones, approximately 86% seen once. CDR3 length equals 12 residues. Per germline, CDR1 SEHNR and CDR2 FQNEAQ (reference sequence). V shed 4 bases, J shed 6 bases, and the junction held 2 bases outside the gene matches. This specimen was CD4+ or CD8+ T cells sorted from blood, taken in a trial of the OX40 agonist ivuxolimab. The chain couples TRBV7-9 to TRBJ1-1; 7 bases are a match to TRBD1. The sequence came from an adult with an advanced solid tumor such as melanoma, head and neck, liver or kidney cancer. As DNA, the CDR3 is TGTGCCAGCAGCTCAGGGGGGGCTGAAGCTTTCTTT. Translation: CASSSGGAEAFF.